Here is one T cell receptor beta chain with its context. V lost 4 bases to trimming and J lost 7 bases, with 23 bases between them. The CDR3 is 17 amino acids. Germline assignment: CDR1 LGHDT and CDR2 YNNKEL (reference sequence). From the RT-PCR reads, TCRdb called clonotypes with MiXCR, one entry per CDR3 protein. The sample has around 700,000 distinct CDR3 sequences; around 14% are singletons. The sequencing sample was made of memory CD4+ T cells from blood. The gene calls are TRBV3-1 and TRBJ2-1; D is tentatively TRBD1 or TRBD2 (5 bases each). The TCR comes from a female donor in good health, serving as a healthy control. The CDR3 sequence is CASSPREGLSRLNEQFF. The DNA for the CDR3 is TGTGCCAGCAGCCCCAGAGAGGGGCTCTCGCGTTTGAATGAGCAGTTCTTC.